The rows below give T cell receptor beta chains drawn from one sample of a study of radiation and T cells in renal cell carcinoma. This table comes from immunoSEQ multiplex PCR, and its TCRdb copy is limited to in-frame clones, with some not included. Of 140,000 to 150,000 clones listed, roughly 90% are singletons. The input for sequencing was blood, taken from a patient whose treatment included radiotherapy and nephrectomy. These TCRs come from a woman aged 45-65 years with renal cell carcinoma. Both conserved end residues are part of each CDR3.

j_gene | v_gene | CDR3aa
TRBJ2-1 | TRBV19 | CASSSRGGKFF
TRBJ2-7 | TRBV27 | CASSLSVFLSDEQYF
TRBJ2-7 | TRBV2 | CASSDGRGTYEQYF
TRBJ2-3 | TRBV5-6 | CASSYDLPDTQYF
TRBJ2-1 | TRBV9 | CASSVDSGTGGEQFF
TRBJ1-1 | TRBV28 | CASKGGRNTEAFF
TRBJ2-7 | TRBV11-1 | CASSLGASSYEQYF
TRBJ1-4 | TRBV6-5 | CASSYGTGLGEKLFF
TRBJ1-1 | TRBV6-5 | CVSSNQGGFNTEAFF
TRBJ1-1 | TRBV18 | CASSPLGTGAGTEAFF
TRBJ1-2 | TRBV28 | CASNPGGSGGYTF
TRBJ1-5 | TRBV4-2 | CASSQDEASWNQPQHF
TRBJ2-1 | TRBV15 | CATSRDEREGRFF
TRBJ2-7 | TRBV19 | CASSMMGGDGSYEQYF
TRBJ2-5 | TRBV9 | CASSVGWGQETQYF
TRBJ1-1 | TRBV27 | CASSPGVSTEAFF
TRBJ1-2 | TRBV5-1 | CASSEGRPGYGYTF
TRBJ2-5 | TRBV4-1 | CASSQAGLETQYF
TRBJ1-5 | TRBV7-6 | CASSLRLATVSPPQPQHF
TRBJ2-5 | TRBV14 | CASSRGRLGLMYQETQYF
TRBJ2-2 | TRBV19 | CASSIGLAGYTGELFF
TRBJ2-3 | TRBV7-2 | CASSRGTDTQYF
TRBJ2-1 | TRBV2 | CASSDQARHNEQFF
TRBJ2-2 | TRBV7-9 | CASNDGPRDTGELFF
TRBJ2-3 | TRBV19 | CASSIDGLDGTDTQYF
TRBJ2-1 | TRBV7-2 | CASTGDSGGGEQFF
TRBJ2-1 | TRBV6-5 | CASCRVANEQFF
TRBJ1-1 | TRBV5-1 | CASSFTGVETEAFF
TRBJ2-4 | TRBV14 | CASSQDLAGGNIQYF
TRBJ2-7 | TRBV6-5 | CASSHRQASSYEQYF
TRBJ2-3 | TRBV4-3 | CASSQEDRDDGTDTQYF
TRBJ2-7 | TRBV4-3 | CASSQMIGQGYEQYF
TRBJ2-7 | TRBV6-1 | CASSEGLAAHEQYF
TRBJ2-3 | TRBV30 | CAWEGGYSTDAQYF
TRBJ2-7 | TRBV5-1 | CASSWTGTGGDEQYF
TRBJ2-2 | TRBV6-4 | CASSDGIGKPGELFF
TRBJ2-3 | TRBV5-1 | CATMSGGITDTQYF
TRBJ2-7 | TRBV5-1 | CASSLGTTYEQYF
TRBJ1-2 | TRBV9 | CASSVGAGDYGYTF
TRBJ2-2 | TRBV10-3 | CAINRGQGEDTGELFF
TRBJ1-1 | TRBV9 | CASSGARGGFGTEAFF
TRBJ1-2 | TRBV4-3 | CASSQEATSRYGYTF
TRBJ2-5 | TRBV9 | CASSVQGRETQYF
TRBJ2-5 | TRBV18 | CASSQDPGQGGRETQYF
TRBJ1-6 | TRBV27 | CASRAAWTNNSPLHF
TRBJ2-1 | TRBV9 | CASSDPPGLAGGPIHEQFF
TRBJ1-2 | TRBV9 | CASSDDSGYTF
TRBJ2-3 | TRBV27 | CASSLGLGRGTDTQYF
TRBJ1-2 | TRBV7-9 | CASSLAGGYGYTF
TRBJ2-7 | TRBV6-6 | CASRTGQLEQYF
TRBJ1-2 | TRBV19 | CASRDSLTGYTF
TRBJ2-7 | TRBV11-2 | CASSLVSYEQYF
TRBJ1-1 | TRBV5-1 | CASQPSTGRNTEAFF
TRBJ2-7 | TRBV15 | CATSRGGTASEQYF
TRBJ2-2 | TRBV4-3 | CASRGSGLYTGELFF
TRBJ2-7 | TRBV6-5 | CASSQRDSYEQYF
TRBJ1-5 | TRBV5-4 | CASSIGANQPQHF